A single sample is the source of the 5 T cell receptor beta chains below, sequenced in a study of identical twins. TCRdb passed the 5' RACE reads through MiXCR, listing each CDR3 protein once. The profile shows 450,000 to 650,000 distinct CDR3 sequences, over 8.5% of them singletons. This sample was also put to use in a study of yellow fever vaccine responses in identical twins.

The sequenced material came from PBMCs. The receptors derive from a woman aged 18-29 years in good health.

This clonotype was picked up a small number of times. J is TRBJ2-3 and V is TRBV28; 8 nucleotides line up with TRBD1. Germline V gives CDR1 MDHEN, CDR2 SYDVKM. V lost 0 bases, J lost 3 bases, and 8 bases stayed unmatched. The CDR3 contains 17 residues. For the CDR3, the DNA is TGTGCCAGCAGTTTATGGGACAGGGCTGAGGGAACAGATACGCAGTATTTT. Translated: CASSLWDRAEGTDTQYF.

This clonotype was counted only a few times. The chain joins TRBV6-5 to TRBJ1-2; TRBD1 agrees at 7 bases. The CDR3 totals 15 residues. Germline CDR1 MNHEY, CDR2 SVGAGI. J was trimmed by 4 bases and V by 8 bases; bases with no gene match: 13. The CDR3 protein is CASVKSGTAFYGYTF. CDR3 nucleotides: TGTGCCAGCGTTAAGTCCGGGACAGCATTCTATGGCTACACCTTC.

The rearrangement links TRBV7-3 to TRBJ2-5; TRBD2 agrees at 15 bases. Germline V lookup: CDR1 SGHTA, CDR2 FQGTGA. The V gene end was trimmed by 5 bases and the J gene end by 1 base; junction bases not matched to a gene: 11. This CDR3 is 19 amino acids long. The chain's CDR3 is CASSQGTSGGNQIQETQYF. Written as DNA, the CDR3 is TGTGCCAGCAGCCAAGGGACTAGCGGGGGGAACCAGATCCAAGAGACCCAGTACTTC.

CDR3 protein: CASSPGVANYEQYF. The DNA of the CDR3 is TGTGCCAGCTCACCAGGGGTAGCGAACTACGAGCAGTACTTC. This chain links TRBV18 with TRBJ2-7; D possibly corresponds to TRBD2 (5 bases). Germline CDR1 KGHSH, CDR2 LQKENI. Trimming took off 2 bases at V and 3 bases at J, with 11 bases between the two ends. The CDR3 has 14 amino acids.

The rearrangement uses TRBV5-6 and TRBJ2-7; the match to TRBD2 covers 7 bases. The V and J ends lost 2 bases and 3 bases, in that order; junction bases with no gene match: 11. The CDR3 covers 16 residues. CDR1 and CDR2 (germline): SGHDT, YYEEEE. The CDR3 DNA reads TGTGCCAGCAGCTTTAGTACTACCGGGACTAACTACGAGCAGTACTTC. It is translated as CASSFSTTGTNYEQYF.